This entry lists 29 T cell receptor beta chains sequenced from one sample in a study of T cell responses to AZD1222 COVID-19 vaccine. TCRdb's copy holds only in-frame clones and misses some; the assay was immunoSEQ multiplex PCR. The data hold 100,000 or so clones, with more than 75% observed a single time. Sequences were derived from peripheral blood, sampled on day 0 of AZD1222 vaccination. These receptor sequences come from an adult in good health.

This clone has just one count. This chain connects TRBV4-1 to TRBJ2-7; D is undetermined. The CDR3 loop spans 14 amino acids. CDR1 and CDR2 (germline): MGHRA, YSYEKL. V was cut by 0 bases and J by 0 bases, with 6 bases left in between. This CDR3 reads CASSQDVFSYEQYF. For the CDR3, the DNA is TGCGCCAGCAGCCAAGATGTTTTCTCCTACGAGCAGTACTTC.

The V and J genes are TRBV6-4 and TRBJ2-3; 7 bases map to TRBD2. Per germline, CDR1 MRHNA and CDR2 SNTAGT. V was clipped by 3 bases and J by 4 bases; unmatched bases: 7. This CDR3 contains 15 residues. CDR3 residues: CASSESAGVADTQYF. The CDR3 nucleotides read TGTGCCAGCAGTGAGTCTGCGGGAGTCGCAGATACGCAGTATTTT.

V gene TRBV28 combines with J gene TRBJ1-3; D unclear. The germline gives CDR1 MDHEN, CDR2 SYDVKM. V was shortened by 7 bases and J by 4 bases, with 2 bases between the two germline ends. This CDR3 comprises 10 residues. The CDR3 DNA is TGTGCCAGCATAGGAAACACCATATATTTT. Encoded protein: CASIGNTIYF. The whole variable domain, filled in from reference TRBV28 and TRBJ1-3, reads DVKVTQSSRYLVKRTGEKVFLECVQDMDHENMFWYRQDPGLGLRLIYFSYDVKMKEKGDIPEGYSVSREKKERFSLILESASTNQTSMYLCASIGNTIYFGEGSWLTVV.

This clone was detected only once. V usage is TRBV4-3 and J usage is TRBJ2-1; the match to TRBD2 covers 12 bases. CDR1 and CDR2 (germline): LGHNA, YSLEER. The CDR3 is made up of 18 amino acids. The V segment lost 0 bases and the J segment 2 bases; nucleotides outside the gene matches: 5. CDR3 region: CASSQDVGTSGPYNEQFF. CDR3 DNA: TGCGCCAGCAGCCAAGATGTGGGGACTAGCGGGCCCTACAATGAGCAGTTCTTC.

V usage is TRBV4-2 and J usage is TRBJ2-7, with TRBD2 matching 10 bases. This CDR3 contains 15 residues. CDR1 and CDR2 (germline): LGHNA, YNFKEQ. Trimming at V came to 0 bases and at J to 5 bases, leaving 4 bases not matched to a gene. In DNA form, the CDR3 reads TGTGCCAGCAGCCAAGACCTAGCGGGAGATCACGAGCAGTACTTC. It translates to CASSQDLAGDHEQYF.

This clone was recorded once. This chain links TRBV7-9 with TRBJ1-1; D remains unclear. The CDR3 covers 13 residues. V lost 0 bases and J lost 4, with 6 bases in between. CDR1 SEHNR and CDR2 FQNEAQ come from the germline V gene (reference sequence). This chain's CDR3 is CASSLATTTEAFF. Here the CDR3 DNA reads TGTGCCAGCAGCTTAGCGACTACCACTGAAGCTTTCTTT.

The genes are TRBV5-1 and TRBJ1-1; unclear D gene. The V and J ends lost 0 bases and 3 bases respectively, with 12 bases between them. Germline lookup yields CDR1 SGHRS and CDR2 YFSETQ. The CDR3 length is 15 residues. The CDR3 bases are TGCGCCAGCAGCTTGGGGGTGCGGGCCGACACTGAAGCTTTCTTT. The encoded protein is CASSLGVRADTEAFF.

The chain recombines TRBV5-1 with TRBJ1-6; no clear D. The V gene's germline CDR1 is SGHRS and CDR2 YFSETQ. V lost 4 bases to trimming and J lost 5 bases, with 10 bases between them. This CDR3 spans 14 amino acids. The CDR3 DNA follows: TGCGCCAGCAGCGCCGACAACAATAATTCACCCCTCCACTTT. Translating gives CASSADNNNSPLHF. Filled out from reference TRBV5-1 and TRBJ1-6, the complete variable domain reads KAGVTQTPRYLIKTRGQQVTLSCSPISGHRSVSWYQQTPGQGLQFLFEYFSETQRNKGNFPGRFSGRQFSNSRSEMNVSTLELGDSALYLCASSADNNNSPLHFGNGTRLTVT.

This chain links TRBV6-5 with TRBJ1-1; 7 nucleotides line up with TRBD1. J lost 6 bases, V lost 0 bases, and 10 bases had no gene match. Germline loops: CDR1 MNHEY, CDR2 SVGAGI. The CDR3 has 16 amino acids. CDR3 bases: TGTGCCAGCAGTTACTCGATTCCGCGACAGGGAGCTGAAGCTTTCTTT. Protein: CASSYSIPRQGAEAFF.

This chain joins TRBV2 and TRBJ1-2; D not certain. The CDR3 is 13 amino acids. Germline V gene lookup returns CDR1 SNHLY and CDR2 FYNNEI. The V end was cut by 2 bases, the J end by 0 bases, with 4 bases between. CDR3 loop: CASSETTNYGYTF. As DNA, the CDR3 is TGTGCCAGCAGTGAAACAACTAACTATGGCTACACCTTC.

This chain joins TRBV28 and TRBJ2-1; D remains ambiguous. The germline gives CDR1 MDHEN, CDR2 SYDVKM. The CDR3 has 15 residues. Trimming took 5 bases from V and 0 from J, leaving 11 bases between them. The CDR3 sequence is CASSNRPSSYNEQFF. The DNA for the CDR3 is TGTGCCAGCAGTAACAGACCGAGCTCCTACAATGAGCAGTTCTTC.

The chain carries TRBV28 and TRBJ1-5, with TRBD1 identical over 7 bases. The germline CDR1 and CDR2 sequences are MDHEN and SYDVKM. This CDR3 is 17 amino acids long. V dropped 4 bases and J dropped 5; count of bases not matched to a gene: 14. CDR3 sequence reads: CASSSLFRDRFHQPQHF. The CDR3 DNA is TGTGCCAGCAGTTCCTTATTCCGGGACAGATTCCATCAGCCCCAGCATTTT. Drawing the rest from reference TRBV28 and TRBJ1-5, the complete variable domain is DVKVTQSSRYLVKRTGEKVFLECVQDMDHENMFWYRQDPGLGLRLIYFSYDVKMKEKGDIPEGYSVSREKKERFSLILESASTNQTSMYLCASSSLFRDRFHQPQHFGDGTRLSIL.

V usage is TRBV5-4 and J usage is TRBJ2-7; the match to TRBD2 covers 8 bases. CDR1 is SGHNT, CDR2 YYREEE, per germline (reference sequence). The trim removed 9 bases at V and 5 bases at J, leaving 10 bases unmatched. CDR3 size: 13 residues. The CDR3: CATNGGRLNEQYF. The CDR3 nucleotides read TGTGCCACAAACGGCGGGAGGTTGAACGAGCAGTACTTC.

V usage is TRBV5-1 and J usage is TRBJ1-5; D gene ambiguous. Germline values: CDR1 SGHRS, CDR2 YFSETQ. The germline V and J ends were trimmed by 0 bases and 4 bases, with 5 bases remaining between them. This CDR3 has 13 residues. The DNA of the CDR3 is TGCGCCAGCAGCTTGGAGCGAAATCAGCCCCAGCATTTT. Amino acids: CASSLERNQPQHF. Together with reference TRBV5-1 and TRBJ1-5, the CDR3 gives the full variable domain: KAGVTQTPRYLIKTRGQQVTLSCSPISGHRSVSWYQQTPGQGLQFLFEYFSETQRNKGNFPGRFSGRQFSNSRSEMNVSTLELGDSALYLCASSLERNQPQHFGDGTRLSIL.

This clone was found once. The chain couples TRBV20-1 to TRBJ1-1; D is unresolved. This CDR3 has 11 residues. The V end lost 7 bases, the J end lost 2 bases, and 8 bases lay between the germline ends. Germline V lookup: CDR1 DFQATT, CDR2 SNEGSKA (reference sequence). CDR3 nucleotide sequence: TGCAGTGGCAGTCCTAACACTGAAGCTTTCTTT. Its translation: CSGSPNTEAFF.

This clone was recorded once. The chain has TRBV5-5 and TRBJ2-4; D gene ambiguous. The germline CDR1 and CDR2 sequences are SGHKS and YYEKEE (reference sequence). Between the trimmed V and J ends, which lost 1 base and 6 bases, there was a span of 14 bases. The CDR3 consists of 15 residues. The CDR3 nucleotides are TGTGCCAGCAGCTTGTACAGTCAGGCGATAAACATTCAGTACTTC. It yields the protein CASSLYSQAINIQYF.

This clone was counted once. The chain uses TRBV11-2 and TRBJ2-7; perhaps TRBD1 as D (6 bases). The V gene's germline CDR1 is SGHAT and CDR2 FQNNGV. The CDR3 totals 18 residues. V was cut by 5 bases and J by 3 bases, with 26 bases left in between. The CDR3 nucleotides are TGTGCCAGCAGCGACCATAGACTGTTCTCCGGGACACTCTACGAGCAGTACTTC. It is translated as CASSDHRLFSGTLYEQYF.

The gene calls are TRBV5-1 and TRBJ1-1; D remains ambiguous. The V gene's germline CDR1 is SGHRS and CDR2 YFSETQ. V dropped 1 base and J dropped 5 bases, with 15 bases sitting between them. The CDR3 totals 15 residues. The CDR3 DNA reads as TGCGCCAGCAGCTTGATTATTGGGGTACGTACTGAAGCTTTCTTT. Its protein product is CASSLIIGVRTEAFF.

V and J are TRBV4-1 and TRBJ2-1; D is unclear. The V gene's germline CDR1 is MGHRA and CDR2 YSYEKL. V shed 1 base and J shed 0 bases, with 10 bases lying between them. The CDR3 totals 16 residues. This chain's CDR3 is CASSQVWSPSYNEQFF. DNA of the CDR3: TGCGCCAGCAGCCAAGTGTGGAGTCCCTCCTACAATGAGCAGTTCTTC.

This chain connects TRBV6-4 to TRBJ2-1; D is perhaps TRBD2 (5 bases). V was trimmed by 4 bases and J by 4 bases, leaving 17 bases between them. The CDR3 runs to 16 residues. Germline CDR1 and CDR2: MRHNA and SNTAGT. Here the CDR3 reads CASSVSSGVNYNEQFF. The CDR3 region has the DNA TGTGCCAGCAGTGTCTCTTCCGGGGTGAATTACAATGAGCAGTTCTTC.

V gene TRBV7-6 combines with J gene TRBJ1-4; 7 bases fit TRBD1. Per germline, CDR1 SGHVS and CDR2 FNYEAQ. With V trimmed by 6 bases and J by 4 bases, 8 bases remained unmatched. This CDR3 has 15 amino acids. The CDR3 here is CASSSHRGVNEKLFF. As DNA, the CDR3 is TGTGCCAGCAGTTCCCACAGGGGCGTTAATGAAAAACTGTTTTTT.

The chain employs TRBV12-3 or TRBV12-4 and TRBJ1-2; no reliable D call. The CDR3 totals 13 residues. V gave up 5 bases and J gave up 4 bases, with 11 bases separating them. In DNA form, the CDR3 reads TGTGCCAGCAGTCCCGACGGGTCCTATGGCTACACCTTC. It yields the protein CASSPDGSYGYTF.

V is TRBV7-6 and J is TRBJ1-2, with 9 nucleotides matching TRBD1. Germline lookup yields CDR1 SGHVS and CDR2 FNYEAQ. This CDR3 is built from 17 residues. The trim removed 5 bases at V and 4 bases at J, leaving 14 bases unmatched. CDR3 nucleotide sequence: TGTGCCAGCAGCCTAGGGACAGGGTTAGACGGGGGCTATGGCTACACCTTC. Its translation: CASSLGTGLDGGYGYTF.

For the CDR3, the DNA is TGTGCCAGCAGTGACTGGCCAGCCGAGGGAGACTATGGCTACACCTTC. Translated, it gives CASSDWPAEGDYGYTF. The genes are TRBV2 and TRBJ1-2; D uncertain. Germline CDR1 is SNHLY and CDR2 is FYNNEI. The CDR3 has 16 residues. Trimming shortened V by 3 bases and J by 3 bases, and 17 bases separated the two germline ends.

This rearrangement joins TRBV5-1 to TRBJ1-1, with unresolved D. Looked up from germline, CDR1 is SGHRS and CDR2 is YFSETQ. The CDR3 contains 13 residues. Trimming left V 2 bases short and J 3 bases short, with 8 bases between. The CDR3 DNA is TGCGCCAGCAGCTTCTCTGTAGACACTGAAGCTTTCTTT. Translated, it gives CASSFSVDTEAFF.

The gene calls are TRBV27 and TRBJ2-3; D possibly corresponds to TRBD1 (5 bases). V shed 3 bases and J shed 1 base, with 11 bases lying between them. Germline CDR1 and CDR2: MNHEY and SMNVEV (reference sequence). This CDR3 is built from 15 residues. The CDR3 nucleotides read TGTGCCAGCAGTTTTCTCACACAGGGCACAGATACGCAGTATTTT. Protein sequence: CASSFLTQGTDTQYF.

The chain carries TRBV7-9 and TRBJ1-5; D perhaps matches TRBD1 (6 bases). V was clipped by 5 bases and J by 7 bases, with 12 bases between them. CDR3 length equals 13 residues. Looked up from germline, CDR1 is SEHNR and CDR2 is FQNEAQ (reference sequence). The CDR3 region is CASSLDSEQPQHF. The CDR3, as DNA: TGTGCCAGCAGCCTGGACAGCGAACAGCCCCAGCATTTT.

The CDR3 bases are TGTGCCACCAGCAGTCCCTGGGGGGGGTCACCCCTCCACTTT. As protein: CATSSPWGGSPLHF. The rearrangement links TRBV15 to TRBJ1-6; D is perhaps TRBD1 (5 bases). Germline assignment: CDR1 LNHNV and CDR2 YYDKDF (reference sequence). Between the trimmed V and J ends, which lost 3 bases and 10 bases, there was a span of 13 bases. This CDR3 spans 14 amino acids.

The V gene is TRBV7-9, the J gene TRBJ2-1; D call uncertain. CDR3 length: 12 residues. From germline, CDR1 is SEHNR and CDR2 FQNEAQ (reference sequence). V lost 1 base, J lost 8 bases, and 6 bases lay in between. CDR3 sequence: CASSLVLDEQFF. The DNA for the CDR3 is TGTGCCAGCAGCTTAGTTTTGGATGAGCAGTTCTTC.